Detailed here is one TCR beta chain. Sequence at one end of the junction differs from germline and may be a read error. The data were taken from a study of blood T cells in healthy people across ages. PCR was performed a second time for roughly 6 to 12 cycles using a sample-barcoded 5' primer and a J-beta primer mix. One entry per CDR3 protein, called by TCRdb with MiXCR from the 5' RACE reads. The sample records around 900,000 distinct CDR3 sequences, roughly half being singletons. Total RNA was extracted at no less than 6 micrograms per sample. This TCR was recovered from a woman aged 55-70 years in good health. Sequencing input: blood.

The CDR3 loop reads CASSVADRVSGYTF. The CDR3, as DNA: TGTGCCAGCAGTGTAGCAGACAGGGTATCTGGCTACACCTTC. The J gene is TRBJ1-2, the V gene TRBV12-3 or TRBV12-4; 7 nucleotides align to TRBD1. CDR3 length: 14 amino acids.